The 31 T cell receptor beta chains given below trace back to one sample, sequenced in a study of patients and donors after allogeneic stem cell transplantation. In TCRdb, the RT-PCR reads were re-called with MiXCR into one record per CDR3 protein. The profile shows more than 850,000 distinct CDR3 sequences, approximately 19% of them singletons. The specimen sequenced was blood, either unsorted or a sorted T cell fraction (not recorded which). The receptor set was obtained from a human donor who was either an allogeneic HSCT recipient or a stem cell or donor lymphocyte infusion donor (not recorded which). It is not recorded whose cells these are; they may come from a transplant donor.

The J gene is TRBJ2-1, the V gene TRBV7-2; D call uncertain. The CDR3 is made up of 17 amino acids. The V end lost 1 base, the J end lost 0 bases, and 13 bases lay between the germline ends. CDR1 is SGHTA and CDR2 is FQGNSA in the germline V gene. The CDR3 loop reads CASSLESGKSSYNEQFF. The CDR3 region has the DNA TGTGCCAGCAGCTTAGAATCAGGAAAGAGCTCCTACAATGAGCAGTTCTTC.

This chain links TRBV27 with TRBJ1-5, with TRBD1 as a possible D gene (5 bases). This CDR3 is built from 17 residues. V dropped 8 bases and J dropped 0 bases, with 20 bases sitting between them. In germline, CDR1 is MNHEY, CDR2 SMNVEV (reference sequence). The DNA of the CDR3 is TGTGCCAGCTCGGAGGGGCCGTCCACTTATAGCAATCAGCCCCAGCATTTT. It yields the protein CASSEGPSTYSNQPQHF.

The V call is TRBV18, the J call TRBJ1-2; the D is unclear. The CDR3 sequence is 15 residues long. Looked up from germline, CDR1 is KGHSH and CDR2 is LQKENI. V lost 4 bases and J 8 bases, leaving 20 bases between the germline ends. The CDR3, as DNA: TGTGCCAGCTCACATGGGATGATGACCTTCGGCGGCTACACCTTC. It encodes CASSHGMMTFGGYTF.

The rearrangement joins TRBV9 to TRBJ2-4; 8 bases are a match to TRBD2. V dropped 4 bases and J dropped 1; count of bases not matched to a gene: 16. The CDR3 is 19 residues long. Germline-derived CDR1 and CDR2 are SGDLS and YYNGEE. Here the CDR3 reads CASSSTGTRGSRAKNIQYF. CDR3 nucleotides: TGTGCCAGCAGCTCGACCGGGACTAGAGGGTCGCGGGCCAAAAACATTCAGTACTTC.

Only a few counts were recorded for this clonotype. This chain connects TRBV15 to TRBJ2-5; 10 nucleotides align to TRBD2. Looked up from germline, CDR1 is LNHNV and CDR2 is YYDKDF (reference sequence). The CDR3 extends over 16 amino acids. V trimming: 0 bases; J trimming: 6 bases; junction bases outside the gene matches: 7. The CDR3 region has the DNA TGTGCCACCAGCAGAGATCCTAGCGGGGGTGCGAAGACCCAGTACTTC. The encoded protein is CATSRDPSGGAKTQYF.

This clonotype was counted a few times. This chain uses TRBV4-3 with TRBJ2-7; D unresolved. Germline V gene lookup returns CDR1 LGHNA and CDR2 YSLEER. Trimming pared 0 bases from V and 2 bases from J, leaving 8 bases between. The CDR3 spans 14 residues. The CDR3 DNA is TGCGCCAGCAGCCAAGAGGAGCATACCTACGAGCAGTACTTC. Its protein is CASSQEEHTYEQYF.

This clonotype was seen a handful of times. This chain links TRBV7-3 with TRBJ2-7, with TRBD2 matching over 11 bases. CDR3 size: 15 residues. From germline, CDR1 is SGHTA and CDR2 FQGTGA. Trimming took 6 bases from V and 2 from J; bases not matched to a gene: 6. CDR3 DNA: TGTGCCAGCAGGTCACTAGCGGGAGTTGCCTACGAGCAGTACTTC. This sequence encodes CASRSLAGVAYEQYF.

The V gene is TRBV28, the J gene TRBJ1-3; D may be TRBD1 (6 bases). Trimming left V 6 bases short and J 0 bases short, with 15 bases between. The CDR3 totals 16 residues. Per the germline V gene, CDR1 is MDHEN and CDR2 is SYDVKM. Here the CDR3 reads CASRRQASSSGNTIYF. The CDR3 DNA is TGTGCCAGCAGACGACAGGCCTCTAGCTCTGGAAACACCATATATTTT. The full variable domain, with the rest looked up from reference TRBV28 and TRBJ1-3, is DVKVTQSSRYLVKRTGEKVFLECVQDMDHENMFWYRQDPGLGLRLIYFSYDVKMKEKGDIPEGYSVSREKKERFSLILESASTNQTSMYLCASRRQASSSGNTIYFGEGSWLTVV.

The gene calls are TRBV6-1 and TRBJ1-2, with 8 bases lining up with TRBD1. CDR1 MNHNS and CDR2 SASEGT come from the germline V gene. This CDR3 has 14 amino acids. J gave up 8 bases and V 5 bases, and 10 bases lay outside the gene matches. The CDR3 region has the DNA TGTGCCAGCAGTAACAGGGGGGGGAAAAGAGGCTACACCTTC. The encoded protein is CASSNRGGKRGYTF.

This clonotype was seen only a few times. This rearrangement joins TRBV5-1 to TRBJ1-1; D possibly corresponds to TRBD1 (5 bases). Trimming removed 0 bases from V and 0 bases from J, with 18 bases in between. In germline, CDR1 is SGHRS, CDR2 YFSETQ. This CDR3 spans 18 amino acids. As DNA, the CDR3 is TGCGCCAGCAGCTTGGATAGGGGAGGAGGCCAGATGAACACTGAAGCTTTCTTT. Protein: CASSLDRGGGQMNTEAFF. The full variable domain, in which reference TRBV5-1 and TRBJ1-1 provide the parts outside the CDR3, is KAGVTQTPRYLIKTRGQQVTLSCSPISGHRSVSWYQQTPGQGLQFLFEYFSETQRNKGNFPGRFSGRQFSNSRSEMNVSTLELGDSALYLCASSLDRGGGQMNTEAFFGQGTRLTVV.

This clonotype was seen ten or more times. Here the CDR3 reads CASSPLTSGQETQYF. Written as DNA, the CDR3 is TGTGCCAGCAGTCCCTTGACTAGCGGACAAGAGACCCAGTACTTC. This chain connects TRBV27 to TRBJ2-5, with TRBD2 matching over 9 bases. The CDR3 is 15 amino acids. After removal of 5 bases from V and 2 bases from J, the junction contained 6 bases not matched to a gene. Germline CDR1 and CDR2: MNHEY and SMNVEV (reference sequence).

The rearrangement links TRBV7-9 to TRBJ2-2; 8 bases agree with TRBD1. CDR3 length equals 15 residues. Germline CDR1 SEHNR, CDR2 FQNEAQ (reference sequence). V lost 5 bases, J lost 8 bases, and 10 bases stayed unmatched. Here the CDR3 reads CASSPTRGPLGELFF. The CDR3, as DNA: TGTGCCAGCAGCCCCACCAGGGGGCCCTTGGGGGAGCTGTTTTTT.

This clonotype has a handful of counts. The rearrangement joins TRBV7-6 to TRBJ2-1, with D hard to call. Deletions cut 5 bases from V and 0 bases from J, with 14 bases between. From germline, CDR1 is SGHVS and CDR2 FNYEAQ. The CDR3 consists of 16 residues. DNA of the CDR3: TGTGCCAGCAGCCCAAGACCATCAAGCTCCTACAATGAGCAGTTCTTC. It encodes CASSPRPSSSYNEQFF.

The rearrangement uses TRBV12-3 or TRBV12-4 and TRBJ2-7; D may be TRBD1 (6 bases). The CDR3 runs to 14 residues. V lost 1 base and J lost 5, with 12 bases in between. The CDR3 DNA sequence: TGTGCCAGCAGTTTAGGTGACAGGAACAACGAGCAGTACTTC. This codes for CASSLGDRNNEQYF.

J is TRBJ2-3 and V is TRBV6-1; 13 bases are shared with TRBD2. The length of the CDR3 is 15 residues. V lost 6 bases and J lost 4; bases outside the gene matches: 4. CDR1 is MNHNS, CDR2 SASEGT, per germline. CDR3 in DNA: TGTGCCAGCAGGCCCGGACTAGCGGGAGCAGATACGCAGTATTTT. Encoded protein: CASRPGLAGADTQYF.

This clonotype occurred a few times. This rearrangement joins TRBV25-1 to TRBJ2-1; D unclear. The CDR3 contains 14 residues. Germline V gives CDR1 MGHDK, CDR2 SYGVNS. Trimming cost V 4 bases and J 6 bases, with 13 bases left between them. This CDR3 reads CASSAWEFVNEQFF. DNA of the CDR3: TGTGCCAGCAGTGCGTGGGAATTTGTCAATGAGCAGTTCTTC. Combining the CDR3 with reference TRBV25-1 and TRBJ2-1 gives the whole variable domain EADIYQTPRYLVIGTGKKITLECSQTMGHDKMYWYQQDPGMELHLIHYSYGVNSTEKGDLSSESTVSRIRTEHFPLTLESARPSHTSQYLCASSAWEFVNEQFFGPGTRLTVL.

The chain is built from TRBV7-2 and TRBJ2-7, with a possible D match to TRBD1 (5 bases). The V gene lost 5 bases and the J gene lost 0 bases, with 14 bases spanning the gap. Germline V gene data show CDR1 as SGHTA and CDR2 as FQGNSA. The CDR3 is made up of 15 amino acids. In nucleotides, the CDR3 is TGTGCCAGCAGCCGGTCTACAGGATACTCCTACGAGCAGTACTTC. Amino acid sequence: CASSRSTGYSYEQYF.

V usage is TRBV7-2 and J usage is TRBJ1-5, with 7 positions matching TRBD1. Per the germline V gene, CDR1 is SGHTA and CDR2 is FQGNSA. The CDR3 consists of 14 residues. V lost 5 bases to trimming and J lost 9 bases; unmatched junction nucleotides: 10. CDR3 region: CASSETTGLGPQHF. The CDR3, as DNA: TGTGCCAGCAGCGAAACGACAGGGCTGGGGCCCCAGCATTTT.

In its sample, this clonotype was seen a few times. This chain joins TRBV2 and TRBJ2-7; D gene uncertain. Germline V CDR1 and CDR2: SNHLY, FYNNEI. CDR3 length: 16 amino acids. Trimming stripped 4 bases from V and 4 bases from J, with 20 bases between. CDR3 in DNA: TGTGCCAGCAGTGCCGACCGAGCGACAAGGATATACGAGCAGTACTTC. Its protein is CASSADRATRIYEQYF. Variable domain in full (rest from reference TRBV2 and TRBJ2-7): EPEVTQTPSHQVTQMGQEVILRCVPISNHLYFYWYRQILGQKVEFLVSFYNNEISEKSEIFDDQFSVERPDGSNFTLKIRSTKLEDSAMYFCASSADRATRIYEQYFGPGTRLTVT.

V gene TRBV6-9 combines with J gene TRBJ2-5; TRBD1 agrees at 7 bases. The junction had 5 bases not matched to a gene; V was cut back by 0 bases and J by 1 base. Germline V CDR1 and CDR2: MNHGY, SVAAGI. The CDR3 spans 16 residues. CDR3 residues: CASSYSGGRIQETQYF. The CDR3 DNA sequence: TGTGCCAGCAGTTATTCAGGGGGCCGGATCCAAGAGACCCAGTACTTC.

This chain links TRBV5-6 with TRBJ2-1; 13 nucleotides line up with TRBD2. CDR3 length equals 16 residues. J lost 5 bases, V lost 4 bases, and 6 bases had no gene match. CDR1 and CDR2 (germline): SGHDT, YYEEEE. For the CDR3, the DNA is TGTGCCAGCAGCCCGGGACTAGCGGGGTTTAACAATGAGCAGTTCTTC. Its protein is CASSPGLAGFNNEQFF.

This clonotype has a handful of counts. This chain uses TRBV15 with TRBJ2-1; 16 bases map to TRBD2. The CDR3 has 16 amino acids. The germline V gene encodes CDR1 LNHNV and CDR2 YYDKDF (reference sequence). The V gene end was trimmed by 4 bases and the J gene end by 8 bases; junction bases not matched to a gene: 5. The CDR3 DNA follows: TGTGCCACCAGCAAGGGACTAGCGGGGGGGCTTGATGAGCAGTTCTTC. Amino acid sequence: CATSKGLAGGLDEQFF.

CDR3 loop: CASSLARPSGGALDTQYF. The CDR3 region has the DNA TGTGCCAGCAGTTTAGCGCGGCCTAGCGGGGGGGCACTAGATACGCAGTATTTT. V usage is TRBV12-3 or TRBV12-4 and J usage is TRBJ2-3; 12 nucleotides agree with TRBD2. The V gene end was trimmed by 0 bases and the J gene end by 5 bases; junction bases not matched to a gene: 9. This CDR3 has 18 residues.

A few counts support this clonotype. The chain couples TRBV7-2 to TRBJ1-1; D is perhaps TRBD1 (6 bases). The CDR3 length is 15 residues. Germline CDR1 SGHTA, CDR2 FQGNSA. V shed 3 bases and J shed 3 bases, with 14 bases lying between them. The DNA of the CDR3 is TGTGCCAGCAGCTTGGTGACAGGTTCTTACACTGAAGCTTTCTTT. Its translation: CASSLVTGSYTEAFF. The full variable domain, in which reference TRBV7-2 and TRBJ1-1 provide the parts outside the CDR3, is GAGVSQSPSNKVTEKGKDVELRCDPISGHTALYWYRQSLGQGLEFLIYFQGNSAPDKSGLPSDRFSAERTGGSVSTLTIQRTQQEDSAVYLCASSLVTGSYTEAFFGQGTRLTVV.

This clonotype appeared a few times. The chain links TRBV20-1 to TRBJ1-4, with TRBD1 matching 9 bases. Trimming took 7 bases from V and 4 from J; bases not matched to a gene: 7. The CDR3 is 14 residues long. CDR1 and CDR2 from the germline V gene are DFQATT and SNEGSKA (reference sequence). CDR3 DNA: TGCAGTGTTAGGGAGACAGGGGGTAATGAAAAACTGTTTTTT. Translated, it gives CSVRETGGNEKLFF.

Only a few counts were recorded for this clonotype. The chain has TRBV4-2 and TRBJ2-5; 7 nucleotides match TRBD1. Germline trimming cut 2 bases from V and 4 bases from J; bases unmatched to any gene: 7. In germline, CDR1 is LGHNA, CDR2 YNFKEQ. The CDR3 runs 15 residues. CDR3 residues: CASSQSIGGGETQYF. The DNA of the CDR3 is TGTGCCAGCAGCCAAAGTATAGGGGGCGGAGAGACCCAGTACTTC.

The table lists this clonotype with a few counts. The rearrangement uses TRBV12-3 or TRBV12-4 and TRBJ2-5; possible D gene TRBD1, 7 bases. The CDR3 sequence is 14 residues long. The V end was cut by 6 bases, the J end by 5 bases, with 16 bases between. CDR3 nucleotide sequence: TGTGCCAGCAGAAGAACAGGGGAGGTGGAGACCCAGTACTTC. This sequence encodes CASRRTGEVETQYF.

CDR3 coding DNA: TGCAGTGCTAGAGGGCCGGGGCTAAATCAGCCCCAGCATTTT. Amino acids: CSARGPGLNQPQHF. The chain couples TRBV20-1 to TRBJ1-5; D perhaps matches TRBD1 (5 bases). Germline V CDR1 and CDR2: DFQATT, SNEGSKA (reference sequence). The CDR3 spans 14 residues. Trimming removed 1 base at V and 4 bases at J, with 11 bases between.

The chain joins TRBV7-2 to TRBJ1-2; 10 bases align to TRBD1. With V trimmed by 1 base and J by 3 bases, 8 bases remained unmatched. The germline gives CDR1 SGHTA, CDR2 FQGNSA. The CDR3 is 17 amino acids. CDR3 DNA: TGTGCCAGCAGCTTAGGGGACAGGGGCAGTTTTTACTATGGCTACACCTTC. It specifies CASSLGDRGSFYYGYTF.

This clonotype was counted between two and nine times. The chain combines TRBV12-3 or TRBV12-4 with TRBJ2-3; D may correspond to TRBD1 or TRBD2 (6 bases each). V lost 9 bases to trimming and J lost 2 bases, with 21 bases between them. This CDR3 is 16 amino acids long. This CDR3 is CARGGPLPIDTDTQYF. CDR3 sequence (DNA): TGTGCCAGAGGGGGGCCTCTCCCGATCGACACAGATACGCAGTATTTT.

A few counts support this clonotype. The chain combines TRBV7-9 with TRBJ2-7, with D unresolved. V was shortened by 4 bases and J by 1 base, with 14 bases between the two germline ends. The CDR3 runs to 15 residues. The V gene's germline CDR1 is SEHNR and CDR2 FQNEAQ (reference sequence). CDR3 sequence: CASSSYNVGSYEQYF. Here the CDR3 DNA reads TGTGCCAGCAGCTCTTACAATGTGGGATCCTACGAGCAGTACTTC.